The 26 T cell receptor beta chains below were found in one sample sequenced in a study of shared clonotypes between healthy human individuals. Assay: immunoSEQ multiplex PCR; the TCRdb copy retains only in-frame clones and omits some. This table has more than 2,000,000 clones, approximately 95% appearing once. The sample taken for sequencing was naive CD4+ T cells from PBMCs. Subset indicated: CD45RA+ positively selected. The receptors stem from a young man in good health. Some clones in this sample may be carry-over from other donors' samples.

The rearrangement uses TRBV19 and TRBJ1-1, with 9 positions matching TRBD1. This CDR3 comprises 21 residues. Germline V gives CDR1 LNHDA, CDR2 SQIVND (reference sequence). Germline trimming cut 3 bases from V and 0 bases from J; bases unmatched to any gene: 20. The CDR3 bases are TGTGCCAGTAGTATGGGCCCACTTGCCCCCGGACAGGGGAGAGTGAACACTGAAGCTTTCTTT. Translating it yields CASSMGPLAPGQGRVNTEAFF.

The chain employs TRBV6-6 and TRBJ1-2; TRBD1 might be the D (5 bases). The CDR3 extends over 14 amino acids. The V end lost 5 bases, the J end lost 4 bases, and 14 bases lay between the germline ends. The germline CDR1 and CDR2 sequences are MNHNY and SVGAGI (reference sequence). The CDR3 DNA reads TGTGCCAGCAGTATTTTTCAGGGTAGCTATGGCTACACCTTC. This codes for CASSIFQGSYGYTF.

The chain has TRBV12-1 and TRBJ2-7; TRBD1 is the table's D call and was not checked against the DNA. TRBV12-1 is assigned pseudogene status. There are 16 residues in the CDR3. In DNA form, the CDR3 reads TGTGCCAGCAGCTTTAATATGAGACAGGGGTTGAGCGAGCAGTACTTC. Its protein product is CASSFNMRQGLSEQYF.

This chain connects TRBV19 to TRBJ1-2; 8 bases fit TRBD1. V lost 7 bases to trimming and J lost 1 base; unmatched junction nucleotides: 8. Germline lookup yields CDR1 LNHDA and CDR2 SQIVND (reference sequence). The CDR3 extends over 15 amino acids. The CDR3 nucleotides are TGTGCCAGTACCTCCGGGACAGGAGGTAACTATGGCTACACCTTC. Translated: CASTSGTGGNYGYTF.

DNA for the CDR3: TGTGCCAGCAGCTCGCGGGGGGTGAACCAAGAGACCCAGTACTTC. This encodes CASSSRGVNQETQYF. The chain employs TRBV7-6 and TRBJ2-5, with 8 bases identical to TRBD2. The J segment lost 0 bases and the V segment lost 4 bases, leaving 4 bases of the junction unmatched. The CDR3 runs to 15 residues. The germline gives CDR1 SGHVS, CDR2 FNYEAQ.

DNA of the CDR3: TGCAGTTTATTCACAGATACGCAGTATTTT. The encoded protein is CSLFTDTQYF. This chain connects TRBV20-1 to TRBJ2-3; D not resolved. In germline, CDR1 is DFQATT, CDR2 SNEGSKA (reference sequence). V gave up 8 bases and J gave up 2 bases, with 5 bases separating them. This CDR3 is 10 amino acids long.

The rearrangement links TRBV28 to TRBJ2-7, with D perhaps matching TRBD1 (5 bases). V lost 7 bases to trimming and J lost 1 base, with 17 bases between them. CDR3 length equals 15 residues. Per germline, CDR1 MDHEN and CDR2 SYDVKM. The CDR3 loop is CASNIQTGASYEQYF. The CDR3 coding sequence is TGTGCCAGCAATATTCAGACTGGGGCGTCCTACGAGCAGTACTTC.

This chain uses TRBV6-6 with TRBJ2-7; 10 bases are shared with TRBD2. This CDR3 region has 12 residues. V shed 8 bases and J 4 bases; nucleotides not matched to a gene: 2. Per the germline V gene, CDR1 is MNHNY and CDR2 is SVGAGI (reference sequence). This CDR3 reads CASLAGEYEQYF. In DNA, the CDR3 is TGTGCCAGCCTAGCGGGGGAATACGAGCAGTACTTC.

This clone occurred a few times. The V call is TRBV12-5, the J call TRBJ1-1, with D unresolved. This CDR3 has 12 residues. Germline CDR1 is LGHNT and CDR2 is FRNRAP. The V and J ends lost 7 bases and 1 base respectively, with 7 bases between them. The CDR3 sequence is CASVAGNTEAFF. In DNA form, the CDR3 reads TGTGCTAGTGTGGCAGGGAACACTGAAGCTTTCTTT.

This clone appeared a few times. The chain employs TRBV29-1 and TRBJ1-2; 9 nucleotides match TRBD1. After removal of 5 bases from V and 5 bases from J, the junction contained 6 bases not matched to a gene. Germline-derived CDR1 and CDR2 are SQVTM and ANQGSEA. The CDR3 consists of 13 residues. CDR3 amino acids: CSVSRDREYGYTF. CDR3 DNA: TGCAGCGTTTCTCGGGACAGGGAATATGGCTACACCTTC.

The rearrangement links TRBV28 to TRBJ2-2; TRBD1 matches 8 bases. The CDR3 runs to 16 residues. In germline, CDR1 is MDHEN, CDR2 SYDVKM. V lost 6 bases, J lost 2 bases, and 8 bases stayed unmatched. The CDR3 DNA reads as TGTGCCAGCAGCCCGACAGGGGCCCGAAACACCGGGGAGCTGTTTTTT. Translated, it gives CASSPTGARNTGELFF.

With regard to this clone: At the DNA level, this CDR3 is encoded by other sequences in the same sample as well. This chain links TRBV27 with TRBJ1-2; D might be TRBD1 (5 bases). Trimming took 3 bases from V and 8 from J, leaving 10 bases between them. The CDR3 is made up of 12 amino acids. Germline V CDR1 and CDR2: MNHEY, SMNVEV (reference sequence). The CDR3 protein is CASSFSGRGYTF. CDR3 bases: TGTGCCAGCAGTTTTTCGGGGCGCGGCTACACCTTC.

Only a few counts were recorded for this clone. The chain couples TRBV2 to TRBJ1-1; a weak D match, TRBD1 (6 bases). This CDR3 contains 13 residues. V was pared by 7 bases and J by 0 bases, with 9 bases between. CDR1 and CDR2 (germline): SNHLY, FYNNEI. CDR3 sequence reads: CASIGQLNTEAFF. The CDR3 coding sequence is TGTGCCAGCATCGGACAGCTGAACACTGAAGCTTTCTTT. The full variable domain, in which reference TRBV2 and TRBJ1-1 provide the parts outside the CDR3, is EPEVTQTPSHQVTQMGQEVILRCVPISNHLYFYWYRQILGQKVEFLVSFYNNEISEKSEIFDDQFSVERPDGSNFTLKIRSTKLEDSAMYFCASIGQLNTEAFFGQGTRLTVV.

For this clone: The sample has other DNA sequences that encode this CDR3 too. This sequence joins TRBV6-5 and TRBJ2-7; D is possibly TRBD2 (6 bases). With 10 bases removed from V and 3 bases from J, the gap between germline ends came to 16 bases. The length of the CDR3 is 13 residues. Germline CDR1 and CDR2: MNHEY and SVGAGI. The CDR3 sequence: CATRKGGGYEQYF. CDR3 sequence (DNA): TGTGCCACTCGCAAGGGAGGCGGCTACGAGCAGTACTTC.

V and J are TRBV29-1 and TRBJ1-2; D remains unclear. From germline, CDR1 is SQVTM and CDR2 ANQGSEA. The CDR3 runs to 13 residues. Trimming left V 0 bases short and J 8 bases short, with 13 bases between. CDR3 sequence reads: CSVEDSWSSGYTF. The DNA for the CDR3 is TGCAGCGTTGAAGATTCTTGGAGCTCGGGCTACACCTTC.

The chain recombines TRBV7-9 with TRBJ1-5; no definite D call. Trimming took off 4 bases at V and 5 bases at J, with 9 bases between the two ends. Germline CDR1 and CDR2: SEHNR and FQNEAQ (reference sequence). CDR3 length: 13 amino acids. The CDR3 DNA reads as TGTGCCAGCAGCTCGGACGGTTATCAGCCCCAGCATTTT. The encoded protein is CASSSDGYQPQHF.

The chain uses TRBV4-1 and TRBJ2-2, with TRBD1 matching 10 bases. With 2 bases clipped from V and 6 bases from J, the junction kept 6 bases outside the gene matches. The CDR3 extends over 16 amino acids. The germline V gene has CDR1 MGHRA and CDR2 YSYEKL. CDR3 coding DNA: TGCGCCAGCAGCCAAAAAGGGACAGGGGCGGCCGGGGAGCTGTTTTTT. This codes for CASSQKGTGAAGELFF.

This rearrangement joins TRBV6-1 to TRBJ1-2; D is possibly TRBD1 (5 bases). Germline CDR1 MNHNS, CDR2 SASEGT. The CDR3 has 14 amino acids. Deletions cut 6 bases from V and 0 bases from J, with 11 bases between. The CDR3, as DNA: TGTGCCAGCAGCCCCGGGACCCCTAACTATGGCTACACCTTC. Its translation: CASSPGTPNYGYTF.

The J gene is TRBJ1-2, the V gene TRBV2, with 9 bases that match TRBD1. The J segment lost 9 bases and the V segment lost 6 bases, leaving 17 bases of the junction unmatched. Germline V gene data show CDR1 as SNHLY and CDR2 as FYNNEI. This CDR3 spans 16 amino acids. The CDR3 loop is CASSPYTGTGFERYTF. CDR3 nucleotides: TGTGCCAGCAGCCCATATACCGGGACAGGGTTCGAGCGCTACACCTTC.

In the case of this clone: The same CDR3 can be traced to other DNA sequences in this sample. J is TRBJ2-7 and V is TRBV5-1; possibly TRBD2 for D (5 bases). Trimming shortened V by 0 bases and J by 1 base, and 8 bases separated the two germline ends. Germline V lookup: CDR1 SGHRS, CDR2 YFSETQ. The CDR3 length is 14 residues. This chain's CDR3 is CASSLARGSYEQYF. CDR3 nucleotides: TGCGCCAGCAGCTTGGCGAGAGGGTCCTACGAGCAGTACTTC.

The chain joins TRBV6-1 to TRBJ1-2, with 10 bases matching TRBD1. V shed 3 bases, J shed 7 bases, and the junction held 8 bases outside the gene matches. The CDR3 covers 15 residues. Germline CDR1 MNHNS, CDR2 SASEGT. In nucleotides, the CDR3 is TGTGCCAGCAGTGACCAATTGACAGGGGGCCTTGGCTACACCTTC. Translated, it gives CASSDQLTGGLGYTF.

This clone has a single count. The CDR3 reads CASSPPAAGGSSSYEQYF. CDR3 coding DNA: TGTGCCAGCAGCCCCCCGGCTGCGGGAGGTTCGAGCTCCTACGAGCAGTACTTC. V usage is TRBV12-1 and J usage is TRBJ2-7; the D call TRBD2 from the table was never checked on the DNA. TRBV12-1 is reported as a pseudogene. This CDR3 comprises 18 residues.

The J gene is TRBJ2-3, the V gene TRBV30, with 7 bases lining up with TRBD2. This CDR3 contains 15 residues. Germline CDR1 and CDR2: GTSNPN and SVGIG (reference sequence). The junction had 11 bases not matched to a gene; V was cut back by 3 bases and J by 5 bases. CDR3 coding DNA: TGTGCCTGGAGCGCCGGGGAGGGCCGGGTAGATACGCAGTATTTT. The encoded protein is CAWSAGEGRVDTQYF.

This chain uses TRBV4-2 with TRBJ2-5; D possibly matches TRBD1 or TRBD2 (6 bases each). CDR1 is LGHNA, CDR2 YNFKEQ, per germline. CDR3 length: 15 amino acids. V shed 0 bases and J shed 4 bases, with 12 bases lying between them. The DNA for the CDR3 is TGTGCCAGCAGCCAAGAATGGGGGGCAGGAGAGACCCAGTACTTC. The encoded protein is CASSQEWGAGETQYF.

The chain combines TRBV7-8 with TRBJ2-5; 9 nucleotides align to TRBD1. Germline CDR1 is SGHVS and CDR2 is FQNEAQ. Germline trimming cut 4 bases from V and 5 bases from J; bases unmatched to any gene: 8. The CDR3 totals 15 residues. The CDR3 protein is CASSSRQGVGETQYF. In DNA form, the CDR3 reads TGTGCCAGCAGCTCGCGACAGGGGGTGGGGGAGACCCAGTACTTC. Filled out from reference TRBV7-8 and TRBJ2-5, the complete variable domain reads GAGVSQSPRYKVAKRGQDVALRCDPISGHVSLFWYQQALGQGPEFLTYFQNEAQLDKSGLPSDRFFAERPEGSVSTLKIQRTQQEDSAVYLCASSSRQGVGETQYFGPGTRLLVL.

The rearrangement links TRBV18 to TRBJ1-3; D unresolved. The CDR3 contains 15 residues. The V end was cut by 3 bases, the J end by 0 bases, with 9 bases between. Germline-derived CDR1 and CDR2 are KGHSH and LQKENI. The CDR3, as DNA: TGTGCCAGCTCACCCGGGCAGTACTCTGGAAACACCATATATTTT. The encoded protein is CASSPGQYSGNTIYF. Variable domain in full (rest from reference TRBV18 and TRBJ1-3): NAGVMQNPRHLVRRRGQEARLRCSPMKGHSHVYWYRQLPEEGLKFMVYLQKENIIDESGMPKERFSAEFPKEGPSILRIQQVVRGDSAAYFCASSPGQYSGNTIYFGEGSWLTVV.